The following is a T cell receptor beta chain sequence with its context. The antigen is unknown. This sample was included in a study of CD8 T cells in Susac syndrome. Findings and limits, study-wide: By the study's own acknowledgment, its TCR sequencing and HLA analysis included relatively few individuals.

With random hexamers, reverse transcription was performed on about 0.5 to 1 ug of RNA. Each CDR3 protein gets one entry after TCRdb re-called the immunoSEQ multiplex PCR reads with MiXCR. The sample shows some 99,000 distinct CDR3 sequences, 90% to 98% of them seen only once. Germline-derived CDR1 and CDR2 are SGHRS and YFSETQ. The CDR3 length is 14 residues. The V end was cut by 0 bases, the J end by 3 bases, with 7 bases between. This receptor was identified in a human donor in good health. The specimen sequenced was CD4+ T cells from PBMCs. The J gene is TRBJ1-5, the V gene TRBV5-1; unclear D gene. CDR3 sequence reads: CASSLEGNNQPQHF. As DNA, the CDR3 is TGCGCCAGCAGCTTGGAAGGTAACAATCAGCCCCAGCATTTT.